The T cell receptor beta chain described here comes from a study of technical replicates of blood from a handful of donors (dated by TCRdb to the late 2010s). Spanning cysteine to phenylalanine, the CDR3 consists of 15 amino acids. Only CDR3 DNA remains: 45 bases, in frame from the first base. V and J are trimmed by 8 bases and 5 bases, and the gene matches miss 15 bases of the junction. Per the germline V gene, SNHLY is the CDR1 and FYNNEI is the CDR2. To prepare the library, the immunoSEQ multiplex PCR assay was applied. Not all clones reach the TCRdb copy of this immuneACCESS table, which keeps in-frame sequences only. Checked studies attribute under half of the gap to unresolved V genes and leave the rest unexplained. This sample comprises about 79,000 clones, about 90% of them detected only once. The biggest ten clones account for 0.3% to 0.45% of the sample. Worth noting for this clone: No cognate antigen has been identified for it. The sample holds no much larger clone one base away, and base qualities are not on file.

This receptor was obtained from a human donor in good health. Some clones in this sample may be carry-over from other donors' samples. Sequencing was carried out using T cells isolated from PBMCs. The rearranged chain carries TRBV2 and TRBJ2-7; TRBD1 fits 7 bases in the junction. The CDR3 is CASLGGWTYLNEQYF. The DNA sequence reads TGTGCCAGCTTAGGGGGCTGGACGTACTTAAACGAGCAGTACTTC.